This TCR beta chain stems from a study of Ad26.COV2.S vaccination and SARS-CoV-2 variants. Whole-study context: Ad26.COV2.S given intramuscularly, once or twice 56 days apart.

Treatment meaning: 15 to 20 received Ad26.COV2.S at low or high dose, single or two shots; roughly five received placebo; per-sample allocation not given. Samples analyzed were those drawn on day 63 after the first vaccine or placebo injection. An Ad26 vector expressing Wuhan-strain SARS-CoV-2 spike constituted the vaccine. Regarding this clone: Its cognate antigen is unknown.

The CDR3 runs to 13 residues. The germline V gene encodes CDR1 MNHEY and CDR2 SMNVEV (reference sequence). Trimming stripped 5 bases from V and 5 bases from J, with 10 bases between. Assay: immunoSEQ multiplex PCR; the TCRdb copy retains only in-frame clones and omits some. The sample has around 370,000 clones; about 88% are singletons. Overall study results and limits: Reports say spike-specific CD8+ and CD4+ T cell responses covered substantial breadth after vaccination.

The chain couples TRBV27 to TRBJ2-1; D is uncertain. This clonotype was obtained from a person aged 18-65 years who received the Ad26.COV2.S COVID-19 vaccine or a placebo. The sequences come from peripheral blood, collected in a trial of Ad26.COV2.S vaccine versus placebo. In DNA, the CDR3 is TGTGCCAGCAGTGGCCGGAACCACAATGAGCAGTTCTTC. Amino acid sequence: CASSGRNHNEQFF.